This TCR beta chain was identified in a study of Graves' ophthalmopathy and Graves' hyperthyroidism. Study results and limitations: With roughly 69% sensitivity and approximately 73% specificity, the model predicted ophthalmopathy progression. A majority of expanded thyroid clonotypes exceeding 0.001 frequency were likewise present in blood.

V was pared by 5 bases and J by 3 bases, with 13 bases between. This CDR3 is built from 15 residues. Researchers took RNA transcripts and amplified TCR beta CDR3 regions from them. Following a first-round RT-PCR that used HTBI primers, a second-round multiplex PCR was carried out. Via MiXCR, TCRdb re-called the multiplex PCR reads, giving one row per CDR3 protein. The table records about 1.1 million distinct CDR3 sequences, about two fifths of them present only once. The authors enrolled newly diagnosed hyperthyroidism patients aged 18 to 65 with under 2 months' duration. Patients were excluded if they had other autoimmune diseases or uncontrolled infections, and likewise if pregnancy or lactation applied. At least ten counts were recorded for this clonotype. Its antigen is not identified.

Sequencing used peripheral blood or thyroid tissue (not recorded which). The clonotype was recovered from an adult man with Graves' hyperthyroidism. This chain uses TRBV12-3 or TRBV12-4 with TRBJ1-4; D unresolved. Here the CDR3 reads CASSPSRHANEKLFF. DNA of the CDR3: TGTGCCAGCAGTCCCTCCCGACACGCTAATGAAAAACTGTTTTTT.